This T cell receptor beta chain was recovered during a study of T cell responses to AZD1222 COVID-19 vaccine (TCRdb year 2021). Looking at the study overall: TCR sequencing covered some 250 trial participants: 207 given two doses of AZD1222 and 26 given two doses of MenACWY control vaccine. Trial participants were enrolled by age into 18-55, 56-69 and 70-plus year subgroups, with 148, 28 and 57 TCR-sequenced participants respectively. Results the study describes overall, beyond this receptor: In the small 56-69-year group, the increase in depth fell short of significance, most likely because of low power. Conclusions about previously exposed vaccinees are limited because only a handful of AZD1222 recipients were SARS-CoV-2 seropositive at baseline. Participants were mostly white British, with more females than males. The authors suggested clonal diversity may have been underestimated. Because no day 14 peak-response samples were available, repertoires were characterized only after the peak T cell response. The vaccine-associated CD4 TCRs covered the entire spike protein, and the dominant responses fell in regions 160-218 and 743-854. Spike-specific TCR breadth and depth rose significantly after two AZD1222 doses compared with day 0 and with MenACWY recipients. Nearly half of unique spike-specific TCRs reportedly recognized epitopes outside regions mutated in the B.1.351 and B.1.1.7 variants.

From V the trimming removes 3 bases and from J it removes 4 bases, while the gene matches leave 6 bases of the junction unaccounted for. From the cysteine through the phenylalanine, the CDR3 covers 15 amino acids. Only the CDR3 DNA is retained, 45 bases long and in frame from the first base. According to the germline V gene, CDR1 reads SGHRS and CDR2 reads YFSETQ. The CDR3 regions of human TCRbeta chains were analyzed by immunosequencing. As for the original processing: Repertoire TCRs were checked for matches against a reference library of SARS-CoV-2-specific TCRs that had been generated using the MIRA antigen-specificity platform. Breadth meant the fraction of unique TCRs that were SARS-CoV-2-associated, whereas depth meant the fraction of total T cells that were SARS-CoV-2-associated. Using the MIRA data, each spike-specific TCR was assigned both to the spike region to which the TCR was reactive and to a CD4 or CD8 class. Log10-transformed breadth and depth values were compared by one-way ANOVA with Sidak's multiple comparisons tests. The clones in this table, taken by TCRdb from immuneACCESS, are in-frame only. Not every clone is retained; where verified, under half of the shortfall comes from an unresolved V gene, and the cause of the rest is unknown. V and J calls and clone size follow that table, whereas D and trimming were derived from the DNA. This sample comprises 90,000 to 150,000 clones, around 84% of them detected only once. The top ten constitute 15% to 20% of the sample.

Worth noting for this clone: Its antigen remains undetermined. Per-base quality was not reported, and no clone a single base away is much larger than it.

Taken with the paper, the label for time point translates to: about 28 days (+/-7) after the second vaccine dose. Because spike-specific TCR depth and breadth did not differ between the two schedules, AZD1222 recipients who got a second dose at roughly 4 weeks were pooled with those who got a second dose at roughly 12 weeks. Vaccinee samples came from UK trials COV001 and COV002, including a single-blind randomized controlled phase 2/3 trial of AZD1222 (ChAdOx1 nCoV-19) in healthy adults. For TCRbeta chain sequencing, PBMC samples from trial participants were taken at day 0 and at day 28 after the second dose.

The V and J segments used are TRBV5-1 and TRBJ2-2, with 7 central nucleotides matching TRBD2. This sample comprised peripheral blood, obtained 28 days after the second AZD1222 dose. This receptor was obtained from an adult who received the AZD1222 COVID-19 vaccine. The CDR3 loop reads CASSSIGEGTGELFF. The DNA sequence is TGCGCCAGCAGCTCGATCGGGGAGGGCACCGGGGAGCTGTTTTTT.